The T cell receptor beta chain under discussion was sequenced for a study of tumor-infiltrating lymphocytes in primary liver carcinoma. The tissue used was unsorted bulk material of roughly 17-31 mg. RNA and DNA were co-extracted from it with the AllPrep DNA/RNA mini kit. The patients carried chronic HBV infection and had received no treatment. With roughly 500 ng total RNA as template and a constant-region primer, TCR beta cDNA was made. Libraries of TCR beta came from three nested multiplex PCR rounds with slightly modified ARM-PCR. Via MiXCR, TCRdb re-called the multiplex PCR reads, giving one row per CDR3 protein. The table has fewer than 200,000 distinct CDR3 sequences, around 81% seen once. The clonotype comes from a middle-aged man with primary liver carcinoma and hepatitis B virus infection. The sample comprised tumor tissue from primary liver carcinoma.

The CDR3 nucleotides are TGTGCCAGCAACCCAGGACCAACAGGAACAGATACGCAGTATTTT. It translates to CASNPGPTGTDTQYF. The rearrangement links TRBV6-5 to TRBJ2-3, with TRBD1 as a possible D gene (5 bases). The CDR3 length is 15 residues. V lost 7 bases, J lost 3 bases, and 17 bases lay in between. Per germline, CDR1 MNHEY and CDR2 SVGAGI.